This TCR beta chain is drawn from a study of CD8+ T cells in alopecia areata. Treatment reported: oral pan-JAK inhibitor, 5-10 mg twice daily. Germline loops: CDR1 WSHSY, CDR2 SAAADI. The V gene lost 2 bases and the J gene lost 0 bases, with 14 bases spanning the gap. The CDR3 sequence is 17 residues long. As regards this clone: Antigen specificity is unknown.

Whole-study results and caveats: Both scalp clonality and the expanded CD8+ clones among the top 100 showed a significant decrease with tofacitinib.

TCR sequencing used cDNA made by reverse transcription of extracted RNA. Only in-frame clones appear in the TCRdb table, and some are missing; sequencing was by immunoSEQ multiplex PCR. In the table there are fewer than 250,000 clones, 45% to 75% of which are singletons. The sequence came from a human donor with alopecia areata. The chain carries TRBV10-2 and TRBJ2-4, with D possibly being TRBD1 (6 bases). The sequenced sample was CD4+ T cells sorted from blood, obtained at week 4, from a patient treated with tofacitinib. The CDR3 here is CASSERDTRRAKNIQYF. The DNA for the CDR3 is TGCGCCAGCAGTGAGCGGGACACGAGGAGAGCCAAAAACATTCAGTACTTC.